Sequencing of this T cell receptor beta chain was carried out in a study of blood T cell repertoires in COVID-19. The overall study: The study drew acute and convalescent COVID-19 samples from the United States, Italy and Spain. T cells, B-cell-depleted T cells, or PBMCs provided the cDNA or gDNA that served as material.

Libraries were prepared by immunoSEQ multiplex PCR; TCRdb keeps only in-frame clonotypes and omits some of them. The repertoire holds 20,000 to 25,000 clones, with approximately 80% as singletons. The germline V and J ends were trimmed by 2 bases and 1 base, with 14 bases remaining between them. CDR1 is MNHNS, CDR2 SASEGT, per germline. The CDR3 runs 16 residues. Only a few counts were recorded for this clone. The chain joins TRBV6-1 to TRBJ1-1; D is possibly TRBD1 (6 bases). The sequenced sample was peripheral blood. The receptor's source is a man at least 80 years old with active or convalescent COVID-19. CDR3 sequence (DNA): TGTGCCAGCAGTGAATGGGCAGGGGTAAAGAACACTGAAGCTTTCTTT. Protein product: CASSEWAGVKNTEAFF.